The next 15 T cell receptor beta chains were all read from a single sample in a study of shared clonotypes between healthy human individuals. Data came from immunoSEQ multiplex PCR; TCRdb stores just in-frame clones and leaves some out. The table shows around 120,000 clones, with around 71% occurring only once. The sequenced sample consisted of memory CD8+ T cells sorted from blood. Subset noted: CD45RO+ cells pooled with CCR7-negative TemRA cells. Source of these receptors: a woman in her 30s in good health.

J is TRBJ1-5 and V is TRBV5-6; unclear D gene. This CDR3 is 14 amino acids long. The V end was cut by 7 bases, the J end by 8 bases, with 19 bases between. Germline V gene data show CDR1 as SGHDT and CDR2 as YYEEEE. CDR3 region: CASGRRKSCEPQHF. Here the CDR3 DNA reads TGTGCCAGCGGTAGGCGAAAATCCTGCGAGCCCCAGCATTTT.

The genes are TRBV30 and TRBJ2-1, with 7 bases aligning to TRBD2. The CDR3 covers 14 residues. Trimming removed 4 bases from V and 8 bases from J; junction bases left unmatched: 11. The germline V gene has CDR1 GTSNPN and CDR2 SVGIG (reference sequence). The CDR3 bases are TGTGCCTGGAATGAAGCGGGAAGTTATTATGAGCAGTTCTTC. Encoded protein: CAWNEAGSYYEQFF. The full variable domain, rest sourced from reference TRBV30 and TRBJ2-1, is SQTIHQWPATLVQPVGSPLSLECTVEGTSNPNLYWYRQAAGRGLQLLFYSVGIGQISSEVPQNLSASRPQDRQFILSSKKLLLSDSGFYLCAWNEAGSYYEQFFGPGTRLTVL.

V is TRBV30 and J is TRBJ1-6; perhaps TRBD1 as D (6 bases). Germline V lookup: CDR1 GTSNPN, CDR2 SVGIG (reference sequence). The CDR3 sequence is 12 residues long. The V gene lost 5 bases and the J gene lost 7 bases, with 9 bases spanning the gap. This CDR3 is CAWRTENSPLHF. The CDR3 nucleotides are TGTGCCTGGCGGACAGAAAATTCACCCCTCCACTTT.

This rearrangement joins TRBV28 to TRBJ2-7; 13 nucleotides align to TRBD2. The CDR3 runs to 17 residues. Germline V gene lookup returns CDR1 MDHEN and CDR2 SYDVKM. The junction had 7 bases not matched to a gene; V was cut back by 5 bases and J by 0 bases. CDR3 sequence: CASSLGTSGVYSYEQYF. The CDR3 DNA reads as TGTGCCAGCAGTCTAGGGACTAGCGGGGTTTACTCCTACGAGCAGTACTTC.

The table lists this clone with a count of one. The V and J genes are TRBV9 and TRBJ1-1; D unresolved. The ends were cut back, 0 bases at V and 4 bases at J, with 13 bases in the middle. CDR3 length: 15 residues. Germline assignment: CDR1 SGDLS and CDR2 YYNGEE. CDR3 region: CASSVVEGSGTEAFF. The CDR3 DNA reads TGTGCCAGCAGCGTAGTCGAAGGGAGCGGCACTGAAGCTTTCTTT.

The CDR3 DNA follows: TGTGCCAGCAGTTGGCAGTTCCTCTATCAGCCCCAGCATTTT. It yields the protein CASSWQFLYQPQHF. This chain connects TRBV28 to TRBJ1-5; D unclear. This CDR3 contains 14 residues. Germline assignment: CDR1 MDHEN and CDR2 SYDVKM. V was pared by 4 bases and J by 5 bases, with 12 bases between.

J is TRBJ1-2 and V is TRBV7-9, with unresolved D. CDR3 length: 18 residues. V was cut by 0 bases and J by 4 bases, with 21 bases left in between. The germline V gene encodes CDR1 SEHNR and CDR2 FQNEAQ (reference sequence). The CDR3 is CASSLAYGLLKGAYGYTF. CDR3 nucleotide sequence: TGTGCCAGCAGCTTAGCATATGGACTCCTCAAAGGAGCCTATGGCTACACCTTC.

V is TRBV27 and J is TRBJ2-1, with D possibly TRBD1 on 6 matching bases. Trimming shortened V by 5 bases and J by 0 bases, and 14 bases separated the two germline ends. The germline CDR1 and CDR2 sequences are MNHEY and SMNVEV (reference sequence). The CDR3 spans 16 residues. DNA of the CDR3: TGTGCCAGCAGTCACATGCCGGGACACTCCTACAATGAGCAGTTCTTC. The encoded protein is CASSHMPGHSYNEQFF.

The chain carries TRBV14 and TRBJ2-3, with TRBD2 matching 9 bases. This CDR3 is 15 amino acids long. Per the germline V gene, CDR1 is SGHDN and CDR2 is FVKESK. The V and J ends lost 6 bases and 3 bases, in that order; junction bases with no gene match: 7. The CDR3, as DNA: TGTGCCAGCAGGGCAGCGGGAGGTAGGACAGATACGCAGTATTTT. This translates into CASRAAGGRTDTQYF.

This sequence joins TRBV2 and TRBJ1-5; the D is unclear. V shed 3 bases and J shed 0 bases, with 12 bases lying between them. The CDR3 spans 16 residues. The germline CDR1 and CDR2 sequences are SNHLY and FYNNEI. DNA for the CDR3: TGTGCCAGCAGTGACGAGCGGATCTATAGCAATCAGCCCCAGCATTTT. Translating gives CASSDERIYSNQPQHF.

V gene TRBV19 combines with J gene TRBJ2-7, with D perhaps TRBD2 (5 bases). V shed 3 bases and J shed 0 bases, with 9 bases lying between them. CDR3 length equals 14 residues. Germline V CDR1 and CDR2: LNHDA, SQIVND (reference sequence). CDR3 sequence: CASSIEGDSYEQYF. The CDR3 coding sequence is TGTGCCAGTAGTATTGAGGGAGACTCCTACGAGCAGTACTTC.

The V call is TRBV11-1, the J call TRBJ1-1; 7 nucleotides agree with TRBD1. This CDR3 has 13 amino acids. The germline CDR1 and CDR2 sequences are SGHAT and FQDESV (reference sequence). V was clipped by 5 bases and J by 3 bases; unmatched bases: 3. The CDR3 loop is CASSDRDDTEAFF. The CDR3, as DNA: TGTGCCAGCAGCGACAGGGACGACACTGAAGCTTTCTTT. The whole variable domain, remainder taken from reference TRBV11-1 and TRBJ1-1, is EAEVAQSPRYKITEKSQAVAFWCDPISGHATLYWYRQILGQGPELLVQFQDESVVDDSQLPKDRFSAERLKGVDSTLKIQPAELGDSAMYLCASSDRDDTEAFFGQGTRLTVV.

This clone was picked up one time. A much more abundant neighbour one base away suggests this may be a read error. The CDR3, as DNA: TGCAACGTTGAAGAAGGTTGGGACAGTACCCTTAAGCAGTACTTC. This translates into CNVEEGWDSTLKQYF. The V call is TRBV29-1, the J call TRBJ2-7; the match to TRBD1 covers 7 bases. The CDR3 spans 15 residues. Germline lookup yields CDR1 SQVTM and CDR2 ANQGSEA.

In its sample, this clone was seen a few times. Other DNA sequences from this sample encode an identical CDR3 as well. The chain combines TRBV6-1 with TRBJ1-4; D gene unclear. Trimming took off 5 bases at V and 0 bases at J, with 10 bases between the two ends. This CDR3 region has 15 residues. Per germline, CDR1 MNHNS and CDR2 SASEGT. Written as DNA, the CDR3 is TGTGCCAGCAGTCCAGGCCCAGCAACTAATGAAAAACTGTTTTTT. Encoded protein: CASSPGPATNEKLFF.

The chain combines TRBV2 with TRBJ1-5; D remains ambiguous. Per the germline V gene, CDR1 is SNHLY and CDR2 is FYNNEI. The CDR3 loop spans 14 amino acids. Trimming removed 4 bases at V and 3 bases at J, with 10 bases between. CDR3 loop: CASSAGSFNQPQHF. CDR3 sequence (DNA): TGTGCCAGCAGTGCGGGCTCTTTCAATCAGCCCCAGCATTTT.